The TCR beta chain under discussion was sequenced for a study of blood T cell repertoires in COVID-19. Background on the study: Samples representing acute and convalescent COVID-19 were sourced from the United States, Italy and Spain. T cells, B-cell-depleted T cells, or PBMCs provided the cDNA or gDNA that served as material.

Per the authors' pipeline: By means of reference gene primer amplification, nucleated cell counts were estimated. Using immunoSEQ multiplex PCR, the repertoire was profiled, and TCRdb retains in-frame clones only, with some absent. That table is the source of V, J and clone size, and D and trimming were worked out from the DNA. Here the sample spans 45,000 to 60,000 clones, about 88% being singletons. V trimming: 5 bases; J trimming: 3 bases; junction bases outside the gene matches: 8. The CDR3 contains 15 residues. Germline CDR1 reads SEHNR; CDR2 reads FQNEAQ (reference sequence). Sequenced input: peripheral blood. V and J are TRBV7-9 and TRBJ2-3, with 7 bases matching TRBD2. The receptor was isolated from a man aged 50-59 years with acute or convalescent COVID-19. The CDR3 DNA follows: TGTGCCAGCAGCGCCGGTAACGGGGGGACAGATACGCAGTATTTT. Its protein is CASSAGNGGTDTQYF.